Given below is one T cell receptor (beta chain) in context. Antigen specificity is unknown. The CDR3 is 16 amino acids. With 1 base clipped from V and 0 bases from J, the junction kept 7 bases outside the gene matches. CDR1 is SGHRS, CDR2 YFSETQ, per germline. The sample is drawn from a study of OX40 agonist ivuxolimab in advanced cancers. Looking at the study overall: The patients got ivuxolimab, which is an agonistic anti-OX40 (CD134) antibody.

Study-level results: Average numbers of expanded clones were greater in CD8+ T cells than in CD4+. The CD4+ and CD8+ T cells in the blood had expanded clonally by week 6 at 0.1 to 3.0 mg/kg.

Generated by immunoSEQ multiplex PCR, the TCRdb table keeps only in-frame clones and is missing some. The sample lists about 85,000 clones, under 90% occurring once. This TCR was sampled from an adult with an advanced solid tumor such as melanoma, head and neck, liver or kidney cancer. Material: CD4+ or CD8+ T cells sorted from blood, obtained in a trial of the OX40 agonist ivuxolimab. The rearrangement uses TRBV5-1 and TRBJ2-7; 7 bases line up with TRBD2. This chain's CDR3 is CASSLPSGWSSYEQYF. DNA for the CDR3: TGCGCCAGCAGCTTGCCTAGCGGATGGAGCTCCTACGAGCAGTACTTC.